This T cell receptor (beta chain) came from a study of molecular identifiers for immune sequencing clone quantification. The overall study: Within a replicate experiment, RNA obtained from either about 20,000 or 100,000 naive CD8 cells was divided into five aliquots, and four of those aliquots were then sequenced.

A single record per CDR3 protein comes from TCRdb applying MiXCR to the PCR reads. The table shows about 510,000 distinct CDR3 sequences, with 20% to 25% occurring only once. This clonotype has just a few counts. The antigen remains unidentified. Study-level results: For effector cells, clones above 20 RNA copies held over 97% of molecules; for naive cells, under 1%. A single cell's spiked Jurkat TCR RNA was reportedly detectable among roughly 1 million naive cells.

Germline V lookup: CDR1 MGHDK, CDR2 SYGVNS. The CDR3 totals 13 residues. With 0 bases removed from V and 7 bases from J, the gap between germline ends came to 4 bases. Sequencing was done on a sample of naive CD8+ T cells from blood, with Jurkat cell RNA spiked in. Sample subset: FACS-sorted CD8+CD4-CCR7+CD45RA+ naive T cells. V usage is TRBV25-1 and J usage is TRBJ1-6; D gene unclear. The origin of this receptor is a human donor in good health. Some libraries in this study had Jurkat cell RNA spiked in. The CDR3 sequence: CASSEYRNSPLHF. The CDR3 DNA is TGTGCCAGCAGTGAATATCGAAATTCACCCCTCCACTTT.